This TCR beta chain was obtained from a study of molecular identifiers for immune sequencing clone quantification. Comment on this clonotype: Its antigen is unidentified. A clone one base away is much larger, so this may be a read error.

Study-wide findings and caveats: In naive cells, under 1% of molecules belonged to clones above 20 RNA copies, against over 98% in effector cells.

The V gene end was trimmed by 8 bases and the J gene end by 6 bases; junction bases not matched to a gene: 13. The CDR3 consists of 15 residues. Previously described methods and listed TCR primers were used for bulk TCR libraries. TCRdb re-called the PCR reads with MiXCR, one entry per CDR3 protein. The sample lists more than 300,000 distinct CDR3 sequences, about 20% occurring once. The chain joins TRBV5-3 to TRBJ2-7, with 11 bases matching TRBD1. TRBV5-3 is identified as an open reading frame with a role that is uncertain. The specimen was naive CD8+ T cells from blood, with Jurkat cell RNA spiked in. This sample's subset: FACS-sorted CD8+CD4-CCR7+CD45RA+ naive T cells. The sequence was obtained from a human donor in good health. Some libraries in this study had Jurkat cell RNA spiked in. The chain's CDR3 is CASSIGRTGGREQYF. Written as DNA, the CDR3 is TGTGCCAGCAGCATAGGTCGGACAGGGGGCCGCGAGCAGTACTTC.